This paragraph covers one TCR beta chain sequence. Antigen specificity is unknown. The CDR3 length is 16 residues. The V gene's germline CDR1 is SGHRS and CDR2 YFSETQ. Trimming cost V 1 base and J 1 base; bases outside gene matches: 4. The data stem from a study of T cells in localized non-small cell lung cancer. The study's findings and limits: Adjacent lung exhibited a median of 57 among the 100 most abundant tumor clones. Longer overall survival was associated with a higher density of T cells in the blood. Sequence data derive from only one tumor region, so heterogeneity remains possible.

Profiling relied on immunoSEQ multiplex PCR, and the TCRdb table lists in-frame clones only, not all of them. This table has tens of thousands of clones, 87% appearing once. Sequences were derived from peripheral blood, sampled before any cancer treatment. The source is a man between 40 and 75 years old with stage I squamous cell lung carcinoma. The genes are TRBV5-1 and TRBJ1-1, with 10 bases aligning to TRBD1. The CDR3, as DNA: TGCGCCAGCAGCTTGCCCGGGACAGGGGAGAACACTGAAGCTTTCTTT. It translates to CASSLPGTGENTEAFF.